There are many counts of the clone carrying this TCR beta chain. Its cognate antigen is unknown. TCRdb reprocessed the 5' RACE reads via MiXCR and lists one record per CDR3 protein. The sample includes about 23,000 distinct CDR3 sequences, under 7.5% seen only once; the top ten take about a tenth. The data derive from a study of spatial heterogeneity in lung cancer. Overall study context: Tumor-region counts of TCR transcripts tracked strongly with a T cell module score from matched bulk RNA-seq. Overall study results and limits: Tumoral mutation counts were tracked by counts of expanded intratumoral alpha and beta TCRs. Tumor T cells had an estimated coverage that came to 7% to 8% for alpha chains and around 13% for beta chains.

The sample's time point: sample taken at primary tumor resection. The 65 or so donors had untreated early-stage non-small cell lung cancer. Unsorted whole RNA of tumor, nontumor lung or frozen PBMC was sequenced. Germline loops: CDR1 DFQATT, CDR2 SNEGSKA (reference sequence). With 0 bases removed from V and 6 bases from J, the gap between germline ends came to 19 bases. The CDR3 consists of 16 residues. This chain connects TRBV20-1 to TRBJ2-3, with no clear D. This sample comprised lung tumor tissue, obtained at surgery. This sequence was found in a male donor with early-stage non-small cell lung cancer. CDR3 bases: TGCAGTGCTAGAGACTTCGGTCTGTCATCTGGGGATACGCAGTATTTT. Protein: CSARDFGLSSGDTQYF.